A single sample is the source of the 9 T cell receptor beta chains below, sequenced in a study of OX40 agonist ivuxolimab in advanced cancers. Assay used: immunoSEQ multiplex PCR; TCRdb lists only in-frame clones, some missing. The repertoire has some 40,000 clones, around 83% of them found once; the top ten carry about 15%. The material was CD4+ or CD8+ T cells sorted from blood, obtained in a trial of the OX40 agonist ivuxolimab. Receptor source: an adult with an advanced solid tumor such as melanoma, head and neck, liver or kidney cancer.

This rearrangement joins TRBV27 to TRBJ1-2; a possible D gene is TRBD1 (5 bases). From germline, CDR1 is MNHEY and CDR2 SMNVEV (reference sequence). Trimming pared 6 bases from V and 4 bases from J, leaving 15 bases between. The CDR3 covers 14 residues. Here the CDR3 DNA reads TGTGCCAGCAGCTTAGCAGGGAGAAGCTATGGCTACACCTTC. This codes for CASSLAGRSYGYTF.

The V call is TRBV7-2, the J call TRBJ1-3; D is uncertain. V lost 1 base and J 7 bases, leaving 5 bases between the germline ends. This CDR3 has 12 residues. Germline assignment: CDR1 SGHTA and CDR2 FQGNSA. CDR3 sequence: CASSLGGNTIYF. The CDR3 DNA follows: TGTGCCAGCAGCTTAGGAGGGAACACCATATATTTT.

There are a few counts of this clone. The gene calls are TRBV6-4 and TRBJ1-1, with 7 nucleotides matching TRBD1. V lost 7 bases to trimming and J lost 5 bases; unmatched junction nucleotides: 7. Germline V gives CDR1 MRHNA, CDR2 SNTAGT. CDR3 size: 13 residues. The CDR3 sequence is CASNQGEGTEAFF. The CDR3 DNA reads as TGTGCCAGCAATCAGGGGGAGGGGACTGAAGCTTTCTTT.

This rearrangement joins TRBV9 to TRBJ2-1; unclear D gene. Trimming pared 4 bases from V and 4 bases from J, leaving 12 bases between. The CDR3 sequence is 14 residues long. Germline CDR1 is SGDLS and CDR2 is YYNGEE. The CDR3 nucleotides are TGTGCCAGCAGCCCGTCGACACCTTACAATGAGCAGTTCTTC. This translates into CASSPSTPYNEQFF.

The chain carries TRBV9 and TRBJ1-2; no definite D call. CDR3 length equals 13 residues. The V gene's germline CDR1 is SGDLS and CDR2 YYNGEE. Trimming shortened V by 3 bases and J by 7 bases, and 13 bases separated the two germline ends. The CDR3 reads CASSGRYLGGYTF. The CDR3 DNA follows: TGTGCCAGCAGCGGCCGATATCTGGGTGGCTACACCTTC.

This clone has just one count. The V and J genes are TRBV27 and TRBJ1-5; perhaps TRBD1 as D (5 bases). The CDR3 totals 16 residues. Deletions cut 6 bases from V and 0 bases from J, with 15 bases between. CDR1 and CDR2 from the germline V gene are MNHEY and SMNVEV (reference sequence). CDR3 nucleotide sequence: TGTGCCAGCAGGCCCTATGGGACCTATAGCAATCAGCCCCAGCATTTT. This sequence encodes CASRPYGTYSNQPQHF.

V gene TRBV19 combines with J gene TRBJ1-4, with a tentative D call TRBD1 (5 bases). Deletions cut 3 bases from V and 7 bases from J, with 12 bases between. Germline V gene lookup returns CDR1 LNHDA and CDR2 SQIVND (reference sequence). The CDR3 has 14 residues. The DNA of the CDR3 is TGTGCCAGTAGTATGGAGCAGGGTGTTGAAAAACTGTTTTTT. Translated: CASSMEQGVEKLFF.

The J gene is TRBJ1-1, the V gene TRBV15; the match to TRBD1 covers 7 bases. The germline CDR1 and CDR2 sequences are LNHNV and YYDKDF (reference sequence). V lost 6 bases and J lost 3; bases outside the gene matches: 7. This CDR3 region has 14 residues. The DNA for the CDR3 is TGTGCCACCAGTACTACAGGGGTGGACACTGAAGCTTTCTTT. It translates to CATSTTGVDTEAFF.

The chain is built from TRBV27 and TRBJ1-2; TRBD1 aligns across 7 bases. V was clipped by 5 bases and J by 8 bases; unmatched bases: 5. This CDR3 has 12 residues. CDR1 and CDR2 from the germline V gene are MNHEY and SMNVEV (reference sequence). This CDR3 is CASSHQGGGYTF. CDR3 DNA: TGTGCCAGCAGTCATCAGGGGGGGGGCTACACCTTC.